This TCR beta chain was identified in a study of blood T cells in healthy people across ages. General study points: While age rose, TCR beta diversity per million T cells dropped in a roughly linear way. The study regarded diversity estimates from one million T cells as underestimates. Compared with aged donors, long-lived donors showed fewer expanded clones, suggesting selection. The donors' CMV status was not determined, possibly confounding changes in expanded clonotypes.

Of note for this clonotype: Its antigen is as yet unknown.

PCR was performed a second time for about 7 to 11 cycles using a sample-barcoded 5' primer and a J-beta primer mix. TCRdb independently ran MiXCR on the 5' RACE reads; one entry per CDR3 protein. Here the sample spans fewer than 800,000 distinct CDR3 sequences, approximately 29% being singletons. The V end was cut by 4 bases, the J end by 7 bases, with 11 bases between. The CDR3 extends over 14 amino acids. Germline CDR1 KGHSH, CDR2 LQKENI. The sample was blood. This clonotype originated in a woman aged 80 or over in good health. The chain combines TRBV18 with TRBJ1-6; D possibly corresponds to TRBD1 (6 bases). As DNA, the CDR3 is TGTGCCAGCTCACGGAACAGGGCGAATTCACCCCTCCACTTT. Protein sequence: CASSRNRANSPLHF.